This passage covers 5 T cell receptor beta chains from one sample sequenced in a study of T-cell memory formation after mild COVID-19. MiXCR was run by TCRdb on the 5' RACE reads, yielding one entry per CDR3 protein. The sample carries 400,000 to 550,000 distinct CDR3 sequences, about 23% recorded once. Material: PBMCs or a T cell subset sorted from them (not recorded which). Receptor source: an adult woman who had mild COVID-19 (a few samples of this study predate the infection). Cell type and time point are not known.

J is TRBJ1-2 and V is TRBV7-8; possible D gene TRBD1, 6 bases. CDR3 length: 15 amino acids. The germline V and J ends were trimmed by 2 bases and 5 bases, with 15 bases remaining between them. Germline V gives CDR1 SGHVS, CDR2 FQNEAQ. The CDR3 DNA reads as TGTGCCAGCAGCTTATTGGGGAGGGACACTTATGGCTACACCTTC. Residues: CASSLLGRDTYGYTF.

V is TRBV4-1 and J is TRBJ2-1; a possible D gene is TRBD1 (5 bases). Germline-derived CDR1 and CDR2 are MGHRA and YSYEKL. Between the trimmed V and J ends, which lost 0 bases and 5 bases, there was a span of 11 bases. The CDR3 runs 15 residues. The CDR3 region is CASSQDPTDNNEQFF. The CDR3 DNA reads TGCGCCAGCAGCCAAGATCCGACAGACAACAATGAGCAGTTCTTC.

V usage is TRBV12-3 or TRBV12-4 and J usage is TRBJ2-1; D remains ambiguous. V was pared by 8 bases and J by 3 bases, with 11 bases between. The CDR3 has 13 amino acids. The CDR3 DNA is TGTGCCAGCCTCCCTACAGTCTACAATGAGCAGTTCTTC. Residues: CASLPTVYNEQFF.

The rearrangement joins TRBV20-1 to TRBJ1-1; D remains unclear. Germline lookup yields CDR1 DFQATT and CDR2 SNEGSKA (reference sequence). The CDR3 totals 15 residues. V was shortened by 3 bases and J by 0 bases, with 14 bases between the two germline ends. The CDR3 nucleotides are TGCAGTGCTAGGAGTCGACCGAGCATGAACACTGAAGCTTTCTTT. As protein: CSARSRPSMNTEAFF.

This clonotype was seen once. This sequence joins TRBV30 and TRBJ1-2, with D tentatively TRBD1 (5 bases). Deletions cut 2 bases from V and 4 bases from J, with 11 bases between. The CDR3 runs 13 residues. Germline loops: CDR1 GTSNPN, CDR2 SVGIG (reference sequence). The CDR3 sequence: CAWSLGEGYGYTF. CDR3 nucleotide sequence: TGTGCCTGGAGTTTGGGGGAGGGCTATGGCTACACCTTC.